A selection of T cell receptor delta chains follows, all from one sample in a study of human gamma delta and Vdelta1 T cells. TCRdb re-called the PCR reads using CATT. Seen here are some 13,000 delta-chain clones, around 49% observed once, and the top ten hold about 1.4%. No antigen has been identified for these receptors. The sequencing sample was made of Vdelta1 gamma-delta T cells from blood grown in culture (DOT cells). These receptors came from a human donor in good health. CDR3s include the opening cysteine and the closing phenylalanine or tryptophan.

cdr3_length v_call cdr3_aa
23 TRDV1 CALGEPAFLPSGGLHWDTRQMFF
13 TRDV3 CAFWGMRPNKLIF
22 TRDV1 CALGEMFFLFVTGGYGADKLIF
23 TRDV1 CALGAGGPTSYGVWGNHTDKLIF
21 TRDV1 CALGLRPSFVLGAEYTDKLIF
17 TRDV1 CALGEAVLGGYTDKLIF
17 TRDV2 CACVHWTALVYTDKLIF
20 TRDV1 CALGELPRRAAYWGKDKLIF
21 TRDV1 CALGERPFLRTPGDTPDKLIF
17 TRDV1 CALGELRGAKSTDKLIF
19 TRDV1 CALGLKTRLGDGYTDKLIF
19 TRDV1 CALGELRVLGDRYTDKLIF
19 TRDV1 CALGDTFLGGIQLTDKLIF
19 TRDV1 CALGEPGIFTGDTWGQLIF
17 TRDV1 CALGEKVRSSFTDKLIF
21 TRDV1 CALGERDGSYWGKQYTDKLIF
21 TRDV1 CALGVPPFHHVWGRDISELIF
21 TRDV1 CALGEPGHSDTGGYSTDKLIF
20 TRDV1 CALGESYGTGGYGYTDKLIF
18 TRDV1 CALGEPEWGDSGGDKLIF
16 TRDV1 CALGETAGGFTDKLIF
21 TRDV1 CALGPRAFLPTGGYEGDKLIF
18 TRDV1 CALGELGPSPESTDKLIF